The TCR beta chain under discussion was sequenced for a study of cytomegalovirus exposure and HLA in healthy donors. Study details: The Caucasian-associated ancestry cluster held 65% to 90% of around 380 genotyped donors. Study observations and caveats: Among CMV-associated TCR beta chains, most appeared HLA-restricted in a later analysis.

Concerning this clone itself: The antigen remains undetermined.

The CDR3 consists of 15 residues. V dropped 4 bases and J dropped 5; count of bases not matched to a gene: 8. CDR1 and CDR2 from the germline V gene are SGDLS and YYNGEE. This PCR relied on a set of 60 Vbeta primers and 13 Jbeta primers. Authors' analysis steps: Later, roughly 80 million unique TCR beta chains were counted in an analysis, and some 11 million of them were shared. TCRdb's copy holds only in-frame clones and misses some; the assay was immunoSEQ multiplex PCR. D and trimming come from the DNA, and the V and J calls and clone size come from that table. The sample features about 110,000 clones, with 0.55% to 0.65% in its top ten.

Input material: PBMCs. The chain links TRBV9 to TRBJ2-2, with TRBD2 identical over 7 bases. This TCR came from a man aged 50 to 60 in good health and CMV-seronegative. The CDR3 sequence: CASSPWGGQTGELFF. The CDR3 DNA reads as TGTGCCAGCAGCCCCTGGGGGGGTCAGACCGGGGAGCTGTTTTTT.